This T cell receptor beta chain was recorded in a study of cytotoxic CD8 clonotypes in ibrutinib-treated CLL. Cryopreserved PBMCs yielded around 2.1 micrograms of genomic DNA for TCR beta libraries. TCRdb's copy holds only in-frame clones and misses some; the assay was immunoSEQ multiplex PCR. The data contain over 45,000 clones, roughly 54% of them seen just once; the ten biggest clones take up roughly a quarter. The CDR3 extends over 11 amino acids. V dropped 3 bases and J dropped 3 bases, with 5 bases sitting between them. CDR1 and CDR2 from the germline V gene are SQVTM and ANQGSEA. The sequence derives from a human donor with chronic lymphocytic leukemia. Sequencing used PBMCs, obtained at disease progression, from a patient treated with ibrutinib. J is TRBJ2-5 and V is TRBV29-1; no clear D gene. For the CDR3, the DNA is TGCAGCGTTGAGAGAAAAGAGACCCAGTACTTC. It codes for CSVERKETQYF.